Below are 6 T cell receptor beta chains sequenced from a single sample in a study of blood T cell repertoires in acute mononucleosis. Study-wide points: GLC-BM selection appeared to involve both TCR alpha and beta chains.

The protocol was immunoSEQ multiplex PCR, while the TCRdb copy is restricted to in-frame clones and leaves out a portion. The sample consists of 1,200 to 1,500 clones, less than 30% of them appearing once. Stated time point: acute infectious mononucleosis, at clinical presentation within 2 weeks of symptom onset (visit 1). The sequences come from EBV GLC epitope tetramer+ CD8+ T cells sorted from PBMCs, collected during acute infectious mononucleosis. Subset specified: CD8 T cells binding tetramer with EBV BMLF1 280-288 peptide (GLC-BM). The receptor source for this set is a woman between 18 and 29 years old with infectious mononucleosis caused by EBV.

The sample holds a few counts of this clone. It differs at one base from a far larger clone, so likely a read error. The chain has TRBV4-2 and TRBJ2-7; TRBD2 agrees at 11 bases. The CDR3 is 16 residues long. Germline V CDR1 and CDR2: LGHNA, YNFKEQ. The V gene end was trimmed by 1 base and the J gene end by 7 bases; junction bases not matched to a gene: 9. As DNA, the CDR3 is TGTGCCAGCAGCCAAGCGGGACTAGCGGCTTACAATGAGCAGTACTTC. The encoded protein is CASSQAGLAAYNEQYF.

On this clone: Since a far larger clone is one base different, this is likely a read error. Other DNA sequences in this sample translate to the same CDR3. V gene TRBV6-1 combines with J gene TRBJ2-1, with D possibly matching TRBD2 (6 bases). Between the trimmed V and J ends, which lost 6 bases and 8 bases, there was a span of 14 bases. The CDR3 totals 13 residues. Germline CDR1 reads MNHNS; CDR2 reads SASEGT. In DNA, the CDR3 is TGTGCCAGCAGCGTAGCTGGAGGGGATGAGCAGTTCTTC. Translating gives CASSVAGGDEQFF.

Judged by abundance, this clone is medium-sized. CDR3 DNA: TGTGCCAGCAGCCAGTCTCCCGGGGGCATTCAGTACTTC. It encodes CASSQSPGGIQYF. The V gene is TRBV9, the J gene TRBJ2-4; tentatively, D is TRBD2 (6 bases). Trimming shortened V by 4 bases and J by 9 bases, and 14 bases separated the two germline ends. CDR3 length: 13 residues. CDR1 and CDR2 (germline): SGDLS, YYNGEE.

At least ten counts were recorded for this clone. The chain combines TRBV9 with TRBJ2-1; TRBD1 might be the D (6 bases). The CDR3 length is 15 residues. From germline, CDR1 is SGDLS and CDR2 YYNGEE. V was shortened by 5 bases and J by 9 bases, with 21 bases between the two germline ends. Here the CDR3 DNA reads TGTGCCAGCAGTTTGACCCCGACAGGAGTCGGTGAGCAGTTCTTC. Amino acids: CASSLTPTGVGEQFF.

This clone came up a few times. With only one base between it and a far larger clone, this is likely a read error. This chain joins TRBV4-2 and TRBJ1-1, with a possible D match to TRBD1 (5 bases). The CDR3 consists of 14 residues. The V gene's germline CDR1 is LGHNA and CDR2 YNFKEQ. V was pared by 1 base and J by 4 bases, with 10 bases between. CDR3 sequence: CASSQGGRGTEAFF. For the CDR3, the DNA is TGTGCCAGCAGCCAAGGCGGTAGGGGCACTGAAGCTTTCTTT.

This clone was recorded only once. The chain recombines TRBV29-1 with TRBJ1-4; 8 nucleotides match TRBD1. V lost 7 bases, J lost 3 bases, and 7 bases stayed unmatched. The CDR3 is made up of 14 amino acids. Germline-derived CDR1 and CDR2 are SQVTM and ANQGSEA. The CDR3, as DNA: TGCAGCGGCGGGACAGGTGGCTCTAATGAAAAACTGTTTTTT. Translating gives CSGGTGGSNEKLFF.